This TCR beta chain derives from a study of blood T cell repertoires in COVID-19. Across the whole study: Samples taken during acute and convalescent COVID-19 were collected in the United States, Italy and Spain. From T cells, B-cell-depleted T cells, or PBMCs came the material, which was cDNA or gDNA.

Participant ages covered roughly 18 to 89 years across around 22 US areas. This CDR3 is 19 amino acids long. The V and J ends lost 4 bases and 2 bases, in that order; junction bases with no gene match: 18. Germline loops: CDR1 KGHSH, CDR2 LQKENI. Authors' methods: Amplification with reference gene primers provided the estimates of nucleated cell counts. TCRdb keeps only in-frame clones here, not all; method: immunoSEQ multiplex PCR. The D gene and trimming were derived from the DNA, and the V and J assignments and clone size from that table. This sample has about 250,000 clones; 84% occur once, and the top ten carry about 3.4%.

The chain recombines TRBV18 with TRBJ1-1; 8 bases are shared with TRBD1. The source material was PBMCs or T cells enriched from blood (not recorded which). The receptor was isolated from a man in his forties or fifties who had recovered from COVID-19. The CDR3 reads CASSRGGPGQATPNTEAFF. CDR3 nucleotides: TGTGCCAGCTCACGCGGGGGTCCGGGACAGGCGACGCCAAACACTGAAGCTTTCTTT. Full variable domain (rest looked up from reference TRBV18 and TRBJ1-1): NAGVMQNPRHLVRRRGQEARLRCSPMKGHSHVYWYRQLPEEGLKFMVYLQKENIIDESGMPKERFSAEFPKEGPSILRIQQVVRGDSAAYFCASSRGGPGQATPNTEAFFGQGTRLTVV.